These 21 T cell receptor beta chains originate from one sample sequenced in a study of T cells after somatic rescue of genetic block. The table came from immunoSEQ multiplex PCR; TCRdb's copy has only in-frame clones and leaves some out. The sample contains 65,000 to 70,000 clones, roughly 90% of which appear only once. Sequencing input: peripheral blood mononuclear cells (PBMCs). The receptors were sampled from a man in his forties or fifties.

The gene calls are TRBV27 and TRBJ2-1, with 8 bases lining up with TRBD1. V trimming: 6 bases; J trimming: 1 base; junction bases outside the gene matches: 8. This CDR3 has 16 residues. Germline loops: CDR1 MNHEY, CDR2 SMNVEV (reference sequence). For the CDR3, the DNA is TGTGCCAGCAGGGAGACAGGGGTGGGGTCCTACAATGAGCAGTTCTTC. It yields the protein CASRETGVGSYNEQFF.

V is TRBV14 and J is TRBJ1-6; 8 bases match TRBD1. CDR3 length equals 19 residues. Per germline, CDR1 SGHDN and CDR2 FVKESK. V was pared by 3 bases and J by 3 bases, with 13 bases of the junction left unmatched. The CDR3 region has the DNA TGTGCCAGCAGCCACCGGGGGACAGGATCTTCGAACTATAATTCACCCCTCCACTTT. It specifies CASSHRGTGSSNYNSPLHF.

The chain is built from TRBV7-2 and TRBJ2-3; D gene ambiguous. Trimming took off 2 bases at V and 1 base at J, with 4 bases between the two ends. Germline-derived CDR1 and CDR2 are SGHTA and FQGNSA. The CDR3 is 13 amino acids. CDR3 DNA: TGTGCCAGCAGCTTACCGGGCACAGATACGCAGTATTTT. This gives the protein CASSLPGTDTQYF.

The J gene is TRBJ2-7, the V gene TRBV2; a weak D match, TRBD2 (6 bases). The length of the CDR3 is 15 residues. V was pared by 7 bases and J by 7 bases, with 23 bases between. CDR1 SNHLY and CDR2 FYNNEI come from the germline V gene. The CDR3 nucleotides are TGTGCCAGCACCCTGGCGGGCGGGGCACTTTTGGAGCAGTACTTC. Amino acids: CASTLAGGALLEQYF. The variable domain in full, with the rest retrieved from reference TRBV2 and TRBJ2-7, is EPEVTQTPSHQVTQMGQEVILRCVPISNHLYFYWYRQILGQKVEFLVSFYNNEISEKSEIFDDQFSVERPDGSNFTLKIRSTKLEDSAMYFCASTLAGGALLEQYFGPGTRLTVT.

This sequence joins TRBV7-9 and TRBJ2-5, with TRBD2 matching over 8 bases. V was pared by 4 bases and J by 2 bases, with 12 bases of the junction left unmatched. From germline, CDR1 is SEHNR and CDR2 FQNEAQ (reference sequence). The CDR3 totals 17 residues. Written as DNA, the CDR3 is TGTGCCAGCAGCTACCTGGCCGGGAGGGGAGGGCAAGAGACCCAGTACTTC. Protein: CASSYLAGRGGQETQYF.

This clone was counted once. This sequence joins TRBV7-2 and TRBJ2-5; possible D gene TRBD1, 5 bases. Germline V gene sequence: CDR1 SGHTA, CDR2 FQGNSA. V was cut by 4 bases and J by 1 base, with 10 bases left in between. This CDR3 comprises 14 residues. CDR3 region: CASSSTVSQETQYF. CDR3 in DNA: TGTGCCAGCAGCTCGACAGTCTCCCAAGAGACCCAGTACTTC.

This sequence joins TRBV7-2 and TRBJ2-7, with TRBD2 matching 11 bases. Germline CDR1 SGHTA, CDR2 FQGNSA. The V and J ends lost 5 bases and 5 bases, in that order; junction bases with no gene match: 2. The length of the CDR3 is 13 residues. CDR3: CASSQGLADEQYF. The CDR3, as DNA: TGTGCCAGCAGCCAGGGACTAGCGGACGAGCAGTACTTC.

This chain links TRBV5-6 with TRBJ2-7, with D unresolved. Germline V lookup: CDR1 SGHDT, CDR2 YYEEEE. The CDR3 runs to 12 residues. Trimming shortened V by 0 bases and J by 3 bases, and 4 bases separated the two germline ends. The CDR3 DNA reads TGTGCCAGCAGCTTGGGAGACTACGAGCAGTACTTC. Amino acid sequence: CASSLGDYEQYF.

This clone came up once. CDR3 nucleotide sequence: TGTGCCAGCCTCCCCCTGCGGGGAACGGAGACCCAGTACTTC. Translating it yields CASLPLRGTETQYF. The chain carries TRBV6-1 and TRBJ2-5, with TRBD2 as a possible D gene (6 bases). The germline V and J ends were trimmed by 8 bases and 5 bases, with 18 bases remaining between them. Germline CDR1 MNHNS, CDR2 SASEGT. The CDR3 has 14 residues.

V gene TRBV9 combines with J gene TRBJ2-3; 7 bases match TRBD2. V shed 0 bases, J shed 4 bases, and the junction held 2 bases outside the gene matches. The CDR3 totals 14 residues. Germline CDR1 is SGDLS and CDR2 is YYNGEE. CDR3 nucleotide sequence: TGTGCCAGCAGCGTAGGACTAGCCCCAGATACGCAGTATTTT. Its translation: CASSVGLAPDTQYF. Using reference TRBV9 and TRBJ2-3 for the parts outside the CDR3, the full variable domain is DSGVTQTPKHLITATGQRVTLRCSPRSGDLSVYWYQQSLDQGLQFLIQYYNGEERAKGNILERFSAQQFPDLHSELNLSSLELGDSALYFCASSVGLAPDTQYFGPGTRLTVL.

V is TRBV28 and J is TRBJ2-1; D remains ambiguous. Germline-derived CDR1 and CDR2 are MDHEN and SYDVKM. The CDR3 runs 15 residues. Deletions cut 2 bases from V and 8 bases from J, with 16 bases between. The CDR3: CASSLDMPSDDEQFF. CDR3 DNA: TGTGCCAGCAGTTTAGACATGCCCTCTGACGATGAGCAGTTCTTC.

J is TRBJ2-2 and V is TRBV7-9; TRBD1 or TRBD2 may be the D gene (5 bases each). Germline CDR1 is SEHNR and CDR2 is FQNEAQ (reference sequence). This CDR3 has 13 amino acids. Trimming removed 1 base from V and 7 bases from J, with 7 bases in between. Here the CDR3 reads CASSLGGVGELFF. The CDR3 DNA reads as TGTGCCAGCAGCTTAGGAGGGGTCGGGGAGCTGTTTTTT.

A single count supports this clone. The genes are TRBV9 and TRBJ2-1; TRBD2 aligns across 10 bases. The V and J ends lost 3 bases and 9 bases, in that order; junction bases with no gene match: 12. The CDR3 has 16 amino acids. Looked up from germline, CDR1 is SGDLS and CDR2 is YYNGEE. CDR3 residues: CASSASGRAEGIEQFF. For the CDR3, the DNA is TGTGCCAGCAGCGCCAGCGGGAGGGCCGAGGGGATTGAGCAGTTCTTC.

The chain uses TRBV6-5 and TRBJ2-3; D tentatively fits TRBD1 or TRBD2 (6 bases each). This CDR3 has 14 amino acids. Germline CDR1 is MNHEY and CDR2 is SVGAGI. Trimming took off 10 bases at V and 6 bases at J, with 20 bases between the two ends. CDR3 amino acids: CAITGAVGMDTQYF. The DNA of the CDR3 is TGTGCCATCACGGGGGCAGTGGGAATGGATACGCAGTATTTT.

The chain combines TRBV28 with TRBJ1-1, with D perhaps TRBD1 (5 bases). CDR3 length: 14 amino acids. The germline CDR1 and CDR2 sequences are MDHEN and SYDVKM. The V gene lost 6 bases and the J gene lost 3 bases, with 14 bases spanning the gap. The chain's CDR3 is CASRGRGGYTEAFF. CDR3 nucleotide sequence: TGTGCCAGCAGGGGTCGGGGGGGTTACACTGAAGCTTTCTTT.

CDR3 DNA sequence: TGTGCCAGTAGTATGGGCGCGGGGGCATATGGCTACACCTTC. Translating it yields CASSMGAGAYGYTF. The chain links TRBV19 to TRBJ1-2, with D tentatively TRBD1 (6 bases). Germline V CDR1 and CDR2: LNHDA, SQIVND (reference sequence). The ends were cut back, 3 bases at V and 5 bases at J, with 13 bases in the middle. CDR3 length: 14 amino acids.

V and J are TRBV7-9 and TRBJ1-4; the match to TRBD1 covers 11 bases. CDR1 is SEHNR, CDR2 FQNEAQ, per germline (reference sequence). V dropped 4 bases and J dropped 0; count of bases not matched to a gene: 1. The CDR3 length is 16 residues. The CDR3, as DNA: TGTGCCAGCAGCTCGGGACAGGGGGCAACTAATGAAAAACTGTTTTTT. Protein: CASSSGQGATNEKLFF.

V usage is TRBV18 and J usage is TRBJ2-3, with TRBD2 identical over 11 bases. Germline loops: CDR1 KGHSH, CDR2 LQKENI. The trim removed 6 bases at V and 5 bases at J, leaving 7 bases unmatched. The CDR3 sequence is 15 residues long. The chain's CDR3 is CASSPIAGGQDTQYF. In DNA, the CDR3 is TGTGCCAGCTCCCCCATAGCGGGGGGGCAAGATACGCAGTATTTT.

The rearrangement uses TRBV6-5 and TRBJ1-5; D gene ambiguous. The V gene's germline CDR1 is MNHEY and CDR2 SVGAGI. Between the trimmed V and J ends, which lost 0 bases and 8 bases, there was a span of 14 bases. There are 15 residues in the CDR3. The CDR3 DNA reads TGTGCCAGCAGTTACTCGAAACTGGGGATGGAGCCCCAGCATTTT. Protein sequence: CASSYSKLGMEPQHF.

The V and J genes are TRBV19 and TRBJ1-5, with D perhaps matching TRBD1 (6 bases). Per germline, CDR1 LNHDA and CDR2 SQIVND (reference sequence). V lost 6 bases and J lost 6, with 15 bases in between. This CDR3 has 14 amino acids. The CDR3 spells CASSAGIGGQPQHF. In DNA, the CDR3 is TGTGCCAGTAGCGCCGGGATAGGGGGTCAGCCCCAGCATTTT.

The V and J genes are TRBV5-1 and TRBJ2-2, with TRBD1 identical over 10 bases. V shed 5 bases and J 6 bases; nucleotides not matched to a gene: 4. The CDR3 runs to 14 residues. CDR1 and CDR2 (germline): SGHRS, YFSETQ. The CDR3 DNA sequence: TGCGCCAGCAGAGCCGGGACAGGGGCCGGGGAGCTGTTTTTT. As protein: CASRAGTGAGELFF.